One sample yielded the 5 T cell receptor beta chains listed below, sequenced in a study of shared clonotypes between healthy human individuals. The data were produced by immunoSEQ multiplex PCR, yet TCRdb's version contains in-frame clones alone and is incomplete. The data show around 2,000,000 clones, with roughly 94% seen just once and 0.13% held by the top ten. The sample consisted of naive CD4+ T cells sorted from blood. Subset here: CD45RA+ positively selected. The source of these receptors is a man aged 18-30 years in good health.

This chain uses TRBV2 with TRBJ2-1, with 9 positions matching TRBD1. The CDR3 length is 16 residues. With 6 bases clipped from V and 5 bases from J, the junction kept 11 bases outside the gene matches. Looked up from germline, CDR1 is SNHLY and CDR2 is FYNNEI. CDR3 amino acids: CASREQGARGDNEQFF. The CDR3 bases are TGTGCCAGCAGGGAACAGGGGGCGAGGGGAGACAATGAGCAGTTCTTC.

Concerning this clone itself: Other DNA variants within this sample encode the same CDR3. V is TRBV2 and J is TRBJ2-3, with D tentatively TRBD2 (5 bases). Trimming shortened V by 4 bases and J by 1 base, and 12 bases separated the two germline ends. The germline CDR1 and CDR2 sequences are SNHLY and FYNNEI. The CDR3 runs to 15 residues. The CDR3 here is CASSGLAGGTDTQYF. CDR3 coding DNA: TGTGCCAGCAGTGGGTTGGCGGGTGGCACAGATACGCAGTATTTT.

The chain links TRBV30 to TRBJ1-6; D might be TRBD1 (5 bases). Trimming cost V 1 base and J 4 bases, with 8 bases left between them. Per germline, CDR1 GTSNPN and CDR2 SVGIG (reference sequence). The CDR3 totals 14 residues. The CDR3 DNA follows: TGTGCCTGGAGTGGGGGGGAGTATAATTCACCCCTCCACTTT. Protein product: CAWSGGEYNSPLHF. Filled out from reference TRBV30 and TRBJ1-6, the complete variable domain reads SQTIHQWPATLVQPVGSPLSLECTVEGTSNPNLYWYRQAAGRGLQLLFYSVGIGQISSEVPQNLSASRPQDRQFILSSKKLLLSDSGFYLCAWSGGEYNSPLHFGNGTRLTVT.

The rearrangement uses TRBV10-3 and TRBJ1-2; D gene uncertain. Germline V CDR1 and CDR2: ENHRY, SYGVKD. CDR3 size: 13 residues. V dropped 4 bases and J dropped 8 bases, with 14 bases sitting between them. CDR3 sequence reads: CAISGSGLGGYTF. Here the CDR3 DNA reads TGTGCCATCAGTGGTAGCGGCTTGGGCGGCTACACCTTC.

The chain uses TRBV6-4 and TRBJ1-6; D gene ambiguous. This CDR3 contains 15 residues. Germline values: CDR1 MRHNA, CDR2 SNTAGT. Deletions cut 3 bases from V and 6 bases from J, with 12 bases between. CDR3 amino acids: CASSDGPGGNSPLHF. The CDR3 nucleotides read TGTGCCAGCAGTGATGGGCCAGGAGGTAATTCACCCCTCCACTTT.